One sample yielded the 20 T cell receptor beta chains listed below, sequenced in a study of blood T cell repertoires in COVID-19. Clones were sequenced by immunoSEQ multiplex PCR, and TCRdb holds only the in-frame ones, with some missing. The sample lists about 100,000 clones; 80% to 95% were seen once. Specimen: peripheral blood. These receptors originate from a man aged 55 to 70 with acute or convalescent COVID-19.

The chain is built from TRBV3-1 (or the pseudogene TRBV3-2) and TRBJ2-5; weak D call: TRBD2 (5 bases). Trimming took 5 bases from V and 4 from J, leaving 20 bases between them. The CDR3 is made up of 16 amino acids. CDR1 is LGHDT, CDR2 YNNKEL, per germline (reference sequence). The CDR3 DNA is TGTGCCAGCAGCGACTCGGGAAGTCGGGCTACAGAGACCCAGTACTTC. This encodes CASSDSGSRATETQYF.

The chain carries TRBV6-6 and TRBJ2-1, with 13 bases fitting TRBD2. The CDR3 totals 16 residues. Germline loops: CDR1 MNHNY, CDR2 SVGAGI (reference sequence). V shed 10 bases and J 9 bases; nucleotides not matched to a gene: 15. The CDR3 spells CAIQGGGTSGTTEQFF. The DNA for the CDR3 is TGTGCCATCCAGGGGGGTGGGACTAGCGGGACTACTGAGCAGTTCTTC.

J is TRBJ2-1 and V is TRBV3-1 (or the pseudogene TRBV3-2), with 9 positions matching TRBD1. Trimming cost V 4 bases and J 8 bases; bases outside gene matches: 6. Germline V CDR1 and CDR2: LGHDT, YNNKEL (reference sequence). The CDR3 has 14 residues. The CDR3 DNA follows: TGTGCCAGCAGCCTCAGCCGGGACAGGGATGAGCAGTTCTTC. Amino acids: CASSLSRDRDEQFF.

The rearrangement joins TRBV5-1 to TRBJ2-1; 7 nucleotides match TRBD1. The J segment lost 3 bases and the V segment lost 1 base, leaving 4 bases of the junction unmatched. CDR1 SGHRS and CDR2 YFSETQ come from the germline V gene. The CDR3 length is 15 residues. CDR3 sequence reads: CASSLQDRVYNEQFF. The DNA for the CDR3 is TGCGCCAGCAGCTTGCAAGACAGGGTCTACAATGAGCAGTTCTTC.

This clone appeared a single time. The chain couples TRBV7-2 to TRBJ2-1, with 12 nucleotides matching TRBD2. The germline CDR1 and CDR2 sequences are SGHTA and FQGNSA. After removal of 7 bases from V and 7 bases from J, the junction contained 8 bases not matched to a gene. The CDR3 is 15 residues long. The CDR3 DNA is TGTGCCAGCACCCGGACTAGCGGGGCGGGAAATGAGCAGTTCTTC. It is translated as CASTRTSGAGNEQFF.

The CDR3 nucleotides read TGTGCCACCAGTGATTTGGAGAATCCCTACGAGCAGTACGTC. It translates to CATSDLENPYEQYV. This rearrangement joins TRBV24-1 to TRBJ2-7, with D unclear. This CDR3 contains 14 residues. V lost 0 bases and J 2 bases, leaving 7 bases between the germline ends. Germline lookup yields CDR1 KGHDR and CDR2 SFDVKD.

The chain employs TRBV4-1 and TRBJ1-6; 11 bases align to TRBD1. Germline-derived CDR1 and CDR2 are MGHRA and YSYEKL. This CDR3 contains 15 residues. V lost 4 bases and J lost 8; bases outside the gene matches: 4. CDR3 DNA: TGCGCCAGCAGCCCCGGACAGGGGGCGTATTCACCCCTCCACTTT. It translates to CASSPGQGAYSPLHF.

CDR3 region: CASSFTGPGNTIYF. The CDR3 bases are TGTGCCAGCAGCTTTACAGGCCCTGGAAACACCATATATTTT. This chain links TRBV5-4 with TRBJ1-3; the D gene is possibly TRBD1 (5 bases). Germline-derived CDR1 and CDR2 are SGHNT and YYREEE (reference sequence). This CDR3 contains 14 residues. V gave up 2 bases and J gave up 2 bases, with 8 bases separating them.

This chain links TRBV5-1 with TRBJ1-4; possible D gene TRBD1, 5 bases. Looked up from germline, CDR1 is SGHRS and CDR2 is YFSETQ. V was clipped by 5 bases and J by 1 base, with 12 bases between them. The CDR3 totals 15 residues. CDR3 sequence (DNA): TGCGCCAGCAGGCGTGTTGACAGAACTAATGAAAAACTGTTTTTT. It encodes CASRRVDRTNEKLFF. The full variable domain, completed using reference TRBV5-1 and TRBJ1-4, is KAGVTQTPRYLIKTRGQQVTLSCSPISGHRSVSWYQQTPGQGLQFLFEYFSETQRNKGNFPGRFSGRQFSNSRSEMNVSTLELGDSALYLCASRRVDRTNEKLFFGSGTQLSVL.

The chain employs TRBV9 and TRBJ2-1, with 11 bases lining up with TRBD1. Germline-derived CDR1 and CDR2 are SGDLS and YYNGEE. The CDR3 contains 16 residues. Trimming at V came to 0 bases and at J to 3 bases, leaving 2 bases not matched to a gene. As DNA, the CDR3 is TGTGCCAGCAGCGTAGGAGGGACAGGGGGCTACAATGAGCAGTTCTTC. This translates into CASSVGGTGGYNEQFF.

V usage is TRBV28 and J usage is TRBJ2-5; D is ambiguous. The CDR3 has 12 amino acids. Germline loops: CDR1 MDHEN, CDR2 SYDVKM. Trimming shortened V by 2 bases and J by 4 bases, and 5 bases separated the two germline ends. The CDR3 DNA reads TGTGCCAGCAGTTTAACCAGAGAGACCCAGTACTTC. Its translation is CASSLTRETQYF.

The chain employs TRBV6-5 and TRBJ1-4; TRBD1 agrees at 7 bases. V lost 7 bases, J lost 5 bases, and 4 bases stayed unmatched. Per the germline V gene, CDR1 is MNHEY and CDR2 is SVGAGI. The CDR3 has 13 amino acids. The CDR3 DNA reads as TGTGCCAGCAAGACAGGGATGAATGAAAAACTGTTTTTT. Translated: CASKTGMNEKLFF.

The chain couples TRBV5-1 to TRBJ2-7; tentative D call: TRBD1 (6 bases). The V and J ends lost 0 bases and 3 bases respectively, with 13 bases between them. Per the germline V gene, CDR1 is SGHRS and CDR2 is YFSETQ. CDR3 size: 15 residues. The CDR3 DNA follows: TGCGCCAGCAGCTTGGGGGAACAGGGATACTACGAGCAGTACGTC. Translated: CASSLGEQGYYEQYV.

The chain combines TRBV18 with TRBJ2-3, with D perhaps TRBD1 (5 bases). The CDR3 sequence is 16 residues long. Trimming removed 2 bases at V and 0 bases at J, with 12 bases between. The germline V gene encodes CDR1 KGHSH and CDR2 LQKENI. The CDR3 reads CASSPRQISSTDTQYF. The CDR3 DNA sequence: TGTGCCAGCTCACCAAGACAGATCTCTAGCACAGATACGCAGTATTTT.

CDR3 bases: TGTGCCAGCAGCCCCGGACTCCCGAGGGACAATGAGCAGTTCTTC. Its protein is CASSPGLPRDNEQFF. V and J are TRBV2 and TRBJ2-1; possible D gene TRBD2, 5 bases. CDR1 and CDR2 (germline): SNHLY, FYNNEI. V gave up 6 bases and J gave up 5 bases, with 17 bases separating them. The CDR3 has 15 residues.

The V gene is TRBV11-3, the J gene TRBJ2-7; D gene uncertain. Trimming removed 0 bases at V and 6 bases at J, with 9 bases between. The germline V gene encodes CDR1 SGHNT and CDR2 YENEEA. The CDR3 loop spans 13 amino acids. The CDR3 sequence is CASSLDRVGEQYF. CDR3 bases: TGTGCCAGCAGCTTAGATCGGGTGGGCGAGCAGTACTTC.

This clone was recorded once. The chain is built from TRBV10-2 and TRBJ2-3; a possible D gene is TRBD2 (5 bases). The CDR3 is 21 amino acids. Germline loops: CDR1 WSHSY, CDR2 SAAADI. V lost 0 bases and J lost 4, with 29 bases in between. The CDR3 coding sequence is TGCGCCAGCAGTGAGTCGACTAACGTAGCGCGAACTATCCTAGGTTCAGATACGCAGTATTTT. This codes for CASSESTNVARTILGSDTQYF.

This clone was seen once. This chain connects TRBV6-5 to TRBJ2-3, with 11 bases fitting TRBD2. This CDR3 has 14 residues. CDR1 is MNHEY and CDR2 is SVGAGI in the germline V gene. J gave up 3 bases and V 7 bases, and 3 bases lay outside the gene matches. The CDR3 DNA sequence: TGTGCCAGCACTACTAGCGGGAGTACAGATACGCAGTATTTT. Translated, it gives CASTTSGSTDTQYF.

V is TRBV6-5 and J is TRBJ2-1; tentatively, D is TRBD1 (5 bases). This CDR3 has 15 amino acids. The V and J ends lost 5 bases and 2 bases respectively, with 13 bases between them. CDR1 and CDR2 from the germline V gene are MNHEY and SVGAGI. The CDR3 DNA sequence: TGTGCCAGCAGTCCGGACGAAGGGGCCTACAATGAGCAGTTCTTC. As protein: CASSPDEGAYNEQFF.

The chain uses TRBV28 and TRBJ1-2; 10 bases match TRBD1. The CDR3 contains 15 residues. Germline CDR1 MDHEN, CDR2 SYDVKM. After removal of 3 bases from V and 2 bases from J, the junction contained 3 bases not matched to a gene. CDR3 amino acids: CASSFGDRGNYGYTF. The CDR3 DNA sequence: TGTGCCAGCAGTTTTGGGGACAGGGGCAACTATGGCTACACCTTC.